This is a list of T cell receptor beta chains from one sample in a study of blood T cell repertoires in COVID-19. Clones were read by immunoSEQ multiplex PCR, and TCRdb kept only the in-frame ones, dropping some. The sample lists more than 120,000 clones; approximately 89% were seen once. The sample comprised peripheral blood. All receptors come from a human donor in a cohort sampled during active COVID-19. CDR3s include the opening cysteine and the closing phenylalanine or tryptophan. D genes are given only for firm matches. Not every row has a clone size; where given, it reads once, few, many or a size class.

D gene: .; V gene: TRBV27; J gene: TRBJ1-6; clone size: .; CDR3 DNA: TGTGCCAGCAGTTTTACGCCAACAGGGAGTAACTCACCCCTCCACTTT; CDR3 protein: CASSFTPTGSNSPLHF
D gene: TRBD2; V gene: TRBV19; J gene: TRBJ2-3; clone size: .; CDR3 DNA: TGTGCCAGTACCGATAGCGGGGGGTATACAGATACGCAGTATTTT; CDR3 protein: CASTDSGGYTDTQYF
D gene: .; V gene: TRBV6-5; J gene: TRBJ2-2; clone size: .; CDR3 DNA: TGTGCCAGCAGTCCCTTCAGGGACACCGGGGAGCTGTTTTTT; CDR3 protein: CASSPFRDTGELFF
D gene: .; V gene: TRBV23-1; J gene: TRBJ2-7; clone size: .; CDR3 DNA: TGCGCCAGCAGTCCGGTTCGTGACAAACGGTACTTC; CDR3 protein: CASSPVRDKRYF
D gene: TRBD1; V gene: TRBV6-5; J gene: TRBJ1-4; clone size: .; CDR3 DNA: TGTGCCAGCAGTCGGACAGGGGATAATGAAAAACTGTTTTTT; CDR3 protein: CASSRTGDNEKLFF
D gene: .; V gene: TRBV25-1; J gene: TRBJ2-1; clone size: .; CDR3 DNA: TGTGCCAGCAGTGAATCCTTAACTCTTGAGCAGTTCTTC; CDR3 protein: CASSESLTLEQFF
D gene: .; V gene: TRBV9; J gene: TRBJ2-7; clone size: .; CDR3 DNA: TGTGCCAGCAGCGTAGCCCACGAGGGCGGCTACGAGCAGTACTTC; CDR3 protein: CASSVAHEGGYEQYF
D gene: TRBD2; V gene: TRBV7-2; J gene: TRBJ2-7; clone size: few; CDR3 DNA: TGTGCCAGCAGCGGGTGGGGGACTAGAAACTACGAGCAGTACTTC; CDR3 protein: CASSGWGTRNYEQYF
D gene: TRBD1; V gene: TRBV10-3; J gene: TRBJ2-1; clone size: .; CDR3 DNA: TGTGCCATCAGGGCAGGGACAGCCTCCTACAATGAGCAGTTCTTC; CDR3 protein: CAIRAGTASYNEQFF
D gene: .; V gene: TRBV9; J gene: TRBJ1-2; clone size: .; CDR3 DNA: TGTGCCAGCAGCTTAGAGGCAGGGGCGCAGGCCTACACCTTC; CDR3 protein: CASSLEAGAQAYTF
D gene: TRBD2; V gene: TRBV7-9; J gene: TRBJ2-7; clone size: .; CDR3 DNA: TGTGCCAGCAGCTTAGATCTAGGGACGGGAGGGACCTACGAGCAGTACTTC; CDR3 protein: CASSLDLGTGGTYEQYF
D gene: TRBD1; V gene: TRBV11-2; J gene: TRBJ1-5; clone size: .; CDR3 DNA: TGTGCCAGCAGCTTAGATGCAGGGGGGCAGCCCCAGCATTTT; CDR3 protein: CASSLDAGGQPQHF
D gene: TRBD2; V gene: TRBV5-1; J gene: TRBJ2-2; clone size: .; CDR3 DNA: TGCGCCAGCAGCATTAGCGGGGAGGAGACCGGGGAGCTGTTTTTT; CDR3 protein: CASSISGEETGELFF
D gene: .; V gene: TRBV30; J gene: TRBJ1-6; clone size: .; CDR3 DNA: TGTGCCTGGATTTGGGGGGTAAATTCACCCCTCCACTTT; CDR3 protein: CAWIWGVNSPLHF
D gene: .; V gene: TRBV4-1; J gene: TRBJ2-3; clone size: .; CDR3 DNA: TGCGCCAGCAGCCAAGAACCCGGGTGGAGGGCAGATACGCAGTATTTT; CDR3 protein: CASSQEPGWRADTQYF
D gene: .; V gene: TRBV5-1; J gene: TRBJ2-7; clone size: .; CDR3 DNA: TGCGCCAGCAGCGAACAGACAGGGAGGATAACCTACGAGCAGTACTTC; CDR3 protein: CASSEQTGRITYEQYF
D gene: .; V gene: TRBV6-5; J gene: TRBJ2-2; clone size: .; CDR3 DNA: TGTGCCAGCAGTTACGGGGGGGCCGTAACCGGGGAGCTGTTTTTT; CDR3 protein: CASSYGGAVTGELFF
D gene: .; V gene: TRBV14; J gene: TRBJ2-7; clone size: .; CDR3 DNA: TGTGCCAGCAGCCGGGGGCCCCTCGAGCAGTACTTC; CDR3 protein: CASSRGPLEQYF
D gene: TRBD1; V gene: TRBV5-5; J gene: TRBJ1-1; clone size: .; CDR3 DNA: TGTGCCAGCAGCTTGGATTGGACAGGGGCCACTGAAGCTTTCTTT; CDR3 protein: CASSLDWTGATEAFF
D gene: .; V gene: TRBV30; J gene: TRBJ1-6; clone size: .; CDR3 DNA: TGTGCCTGGAGTAAGCAGGGGCGGTCACCCCTCCACTTT; CDR3 protein: CAWSKQGRSPLHF
D gene: .; V gene: TRBV5-1; J gene: TRBJ1-1; clone size: .; CDR3 DNA: TGCGCCAGCAGCTTGGGGTCAGGTGACACTGAAGCTTTCTTT; CDR3 protein: CASSLGSGDTEAFF
D gene: .; V gene: TRBV6-5; J gene: TRBJ2-7; clone size: .; CDR3 DNA: TGTGCCAGCGGACCACTCGGGGACGAGCAGTACTTC; CDR3 protein: CASGPLGDEQYF
D gene: .; V gene: TRBV18; J gene: TRBJ2-1; clone size: .; CDR3 DNA: TGTGCCAGCTCACCGGGAGCCGAAAGGGACAATGAGCAGTTCTTC; CDR3 protein: CASSPGAERDNEQFF
D gene: TRBD2; V gene: TRBV10-3; J gene: TRBJ2-7; clone size: .; CDR3 DNA: TGTGCCATCAGTGAGGGCGGGGGGTCCTACGAGCAGTACTTC; CDR3 protein: CAISEGGGSYEQYF
D gene: .; V gene: TRBV6-5; J gene: TRBJ1-1; clone size: few; CDR3 DNA: TGTGCCAGCACCTTAAGGGGGGGAGTGAACACTGAAGCTTTCTTT; CDR3 protein: CASTLRGGVNTEAFF
D gene: TRBD1; V gene: TRBV18; J gene: TRBJ1-2; clone size: .; CDR3 DNA: TGTGCCAGCTCTCCGAGACAGGGGGCCGACTATGGCTACACCTTC; CDR3 protein: CASSPRQGADYGYTF
D gene: .; V gene: TRBV29-1; J gene: TRBJ1-2; clone size: .; CDR3 DNA: TGCAGCGCTGAGGAGCAGTTTGGCTACACCTTC; CDR3 protein: CSAEEQFGYTF
D gene: TRBD1; V gene: TRBV6-2/TRBV6-3; J gene: TRBJ2-7; clone size: .; CDR3 DNA: TGTGCCAGCAGCGCGGACAGGGAGACCAACGAGCAGTACTTC; CDR3 protein: CASSADRETNEQYF
D gene: .; V gene: TRBV19; J gene: TRBJ1-2; clone size: .; CDR3 DNA: TGTGCCAGTAGTCCCCGACAGCTTCAATATGGCTACACCTTC; CDR3 protein: CASSPRQLQYGYTF
D gene: .; V gene: TRBV4-1; J gene: TRBJ1-2; clone size: .; CDR3 DNA: TGCGCCAGCAGCCAAGATCCGACCGGGAAAATTTATGGCTACACCTTC; CDR3 protein: CASSQDPTGKIYGYTF
D gene: TRBD2; V gene: TRBV4-3; J gene: TRBJ2-5; clone size: .; CDR3 DNA: TGCGCCAGCAGCCAGGGGGAGGGAAGGATAGAGACCCAGTACTTC; CDR3 protein: CASSQGEGRIETQYF
D gene: TRBD2; V gene: TRBV7-3; J gene: TRBJ2-3; clone size: .; CDR3 DNA: TGTGCCAGCAGCTTAATGGCAGCGGGGGCTACAGATACGCAGTATTTT; CDR3 protein: CASSLMAAGATDTQYF
D gene: TRBD1; V gene: TRBV2; J gene: TRBJ1-5; clone size: few; CDR3 DNA: TGTGCCAGCAGCGACAGGGTCAGCAATCAGCCCCAGCATTTT; CDR3 protein: CASSDRVSNQPQHF
D gene: TRBD1; V gene: TRBV6-5; J gene: TRBJ1-1; clone size: .; CDR3 DNA: TGTGCCAGCAGGCTCGGACAGGGTGGTGAAGCTTTCTTT; CDR3 protein: CASRLGQGGEAFF
D gene: .; V gene: TRBV7-6; J gene: TRBJ2-5; clone size: .; CDR3 DNA: TGTGCCAGCAGCTACGTCCCTAGGGGCCAGCTTGGGGAGACCCAGTACTTC; CDR3 protein: CASSYVPRGQLGETQYF
D gene: .; V gene: TRBV7-6; J gene: TRBJ2-5; clone size: .; CDR3 DNA: TGTGCCAGCAGCTTAGCCGCGATTCAAGAGACCCAGTACTTC; CDR3 protein: CASSLAAIQETQYF
D gene: TRBD2; V gene: TRBV5-1; J gene: TRBJ2-5; clone size: .; CDR3 DNA: TGCGCCAGCAGCTTTGGCGAGCGGGGACCGGGAGAGACCCAGTACTTC; CDR3 protein: CASSFGERGPGETQYF
D gene: TRBD1; V gene: TRBV6-5; J gene: TRBJ2-7; clone size: .; CDR3 DNA: TGTGCCAGCAGTTCCTTGGACAGGGGCGAGCAGTACTTC; CDR3 protein: CASSSLDRGEQYF
D gene: TRBD1; V gene: TRBV7-8; J gene: TRBJ2-5; clone size: few; CDR3 DNA: TGTGCCAGCAGCCCCGGGACAGGGGAAGAGACCCAGTACTTC; CDR3 protein: CASSPGTGEETQYF
D gene: TRBD1; V gene: TRBV10-1; J gene: TRBJ1-2; clone size: .; CDR3 DNA: TGCGCCAGCAGCACAGGGGGCTACGCCTATGGCTACACCTTC; CDR3 protein: CASSTGGYAYGYTF
D gene: .; V gene: TRBV7-3; J gene: TRBJ2-3; clone size: .; CDR3 DNA: TGTGCCAGCAGCCCTAACAGGGGGGGGTCTCCCACAGATACGCAGTATTTT; CDR3 protein: CASSPNRGGSPTDTQYF
D gene: .; V gene: TRBV19; J gene: TRBJ1-3; clone size: .; CDR3 DNA: TGTGCCAGTAGCCCTCTAAGTCTCTCTGGAAACACCATATATTTT; CDR3 protein: CASSPLSLSGNTIYF
D gene: .; V gene: TRBV5-5; J gene: TRBJ1-4; clone size: .; CDR3 DNA: TGTGCCAGCAGCTCCCAAACAAACAGGGCTAATGAAAAACTGTTTTTT; CDR3 protein: CASSSQTNRANEKLFF
D gene: .; V gene: TRBV6-5; J gene: TRBJ1-2; clone size: .; CDR3 DNA: TGTGCCAGTATTCCTCAGGGCTTAGCTAACTATGGCTACACCTTC; CDR3 protein: CASIPQGLANYGYTF
D gene: .; V gene: TRBV27; J gene: TRBJ1-2; clone size: .; CDR3 DNA: TGTGCCAGCAGTTTTAACCGGGGGGCTGATGGCTACACCTTC; CDR3 protein: CASSFNRGADGYTF
D gene: .; V gene: TRBV18; J gene: TRBJ1-1; clone size: .; CDR3 DNA: TGTGCCAGCTCACCTCGGACAGTTTCAAACACTGAAGCTTTCTTT; CDR3 protein: CASSPRTVSNTEAFF
D gene: TRBD1; V gene: TRBV10-1; J gene: TRBJ1-3; clone size: .; CDR3 DNA: TGCGCCAGCAGTGGGACAGGGGACAGAAGCTCTGGAAACACCATATATTTT; CDR3 protein: CASSGTGDRSSGNTIYF
D gene: TRBD1; V gene: TRBV7-9; J gene: TRBJ2-7; clone size: .; CDR3 DNA: TGTGCCAGCAGCTTAGTTAAATGGGCGACCGGGACAGATTTCTACGAGCAGTACTTC; CDR3 protein: CASSLVKWATGTDFYEQYF
D gene: .; V gene: TRBV3-1/TRBV3-2; J gene: TRBJ2-1; clone size: .; CDR3 DNA: TGTGCCAGCAGCCTCGGACAGCGCAATGAGCAGTTCTTC; CDR3 protein: CASSLGQRNEQFF
D gene: TRBD1; V gene: TRBV7-9; J gene: TRBJ1-5; clone size: few; CDR3 DNA: TGTGCCAGCAGCCCAGGACAGGGCCCTGGGAGGCCCCAGCATTTT; CDR3 protein: CASSPGQGPGRPQHF
D gene: .; V gene: TRBV6-5; J gene: TRBJ1-3; clone size: .; CDR3 DNA: TGTGCCAGCAGCCTCGCCGGGGATACTGGAAACACCATATATTTT; CDR3 protein: CASSLAGDTGNTIYF
D gene: .; V gene: TRBV19; J gene: TRBJ1-2; clone size: once; CDR3 DNA: TGTGCCAGTAGTCCTTCTACAGGACGCGGCGGTAGGGGCTACACCTTC; CDR3 protein: CASSPSTGRGGRGYTF
D gene: TRBD1; V gene: TRBV5-6; J gene: TRBJ2-7; clone size: .; CDR3 DNA: TGTGCCAGCAGCTCCGGGACAGGGGCGTCCTACGAGCAGTACTTC; CDR3 protein: CASSSGTGASYEQYF
D gene: TRBD1; V gene: TRBV7-9; J gene: TRBJ1-3; clone size: .; CDR3 DNA: TGTGCCAGCAGCTTAGCCCCGGACAGGATGGGAAACACCATATATTTT; CDR3 protein: CASSLAPDRMGNTIYF
D gene: TRBD1; V gene: TRBV7-2; J gene: TRBJ2-7; clone size: .; CDR3 DNA: TGTGCCAGCAGCTTAAACAGGGGCTACGAGCAGTACTTC; CDR3 protein: CASSLNRGYEQYF